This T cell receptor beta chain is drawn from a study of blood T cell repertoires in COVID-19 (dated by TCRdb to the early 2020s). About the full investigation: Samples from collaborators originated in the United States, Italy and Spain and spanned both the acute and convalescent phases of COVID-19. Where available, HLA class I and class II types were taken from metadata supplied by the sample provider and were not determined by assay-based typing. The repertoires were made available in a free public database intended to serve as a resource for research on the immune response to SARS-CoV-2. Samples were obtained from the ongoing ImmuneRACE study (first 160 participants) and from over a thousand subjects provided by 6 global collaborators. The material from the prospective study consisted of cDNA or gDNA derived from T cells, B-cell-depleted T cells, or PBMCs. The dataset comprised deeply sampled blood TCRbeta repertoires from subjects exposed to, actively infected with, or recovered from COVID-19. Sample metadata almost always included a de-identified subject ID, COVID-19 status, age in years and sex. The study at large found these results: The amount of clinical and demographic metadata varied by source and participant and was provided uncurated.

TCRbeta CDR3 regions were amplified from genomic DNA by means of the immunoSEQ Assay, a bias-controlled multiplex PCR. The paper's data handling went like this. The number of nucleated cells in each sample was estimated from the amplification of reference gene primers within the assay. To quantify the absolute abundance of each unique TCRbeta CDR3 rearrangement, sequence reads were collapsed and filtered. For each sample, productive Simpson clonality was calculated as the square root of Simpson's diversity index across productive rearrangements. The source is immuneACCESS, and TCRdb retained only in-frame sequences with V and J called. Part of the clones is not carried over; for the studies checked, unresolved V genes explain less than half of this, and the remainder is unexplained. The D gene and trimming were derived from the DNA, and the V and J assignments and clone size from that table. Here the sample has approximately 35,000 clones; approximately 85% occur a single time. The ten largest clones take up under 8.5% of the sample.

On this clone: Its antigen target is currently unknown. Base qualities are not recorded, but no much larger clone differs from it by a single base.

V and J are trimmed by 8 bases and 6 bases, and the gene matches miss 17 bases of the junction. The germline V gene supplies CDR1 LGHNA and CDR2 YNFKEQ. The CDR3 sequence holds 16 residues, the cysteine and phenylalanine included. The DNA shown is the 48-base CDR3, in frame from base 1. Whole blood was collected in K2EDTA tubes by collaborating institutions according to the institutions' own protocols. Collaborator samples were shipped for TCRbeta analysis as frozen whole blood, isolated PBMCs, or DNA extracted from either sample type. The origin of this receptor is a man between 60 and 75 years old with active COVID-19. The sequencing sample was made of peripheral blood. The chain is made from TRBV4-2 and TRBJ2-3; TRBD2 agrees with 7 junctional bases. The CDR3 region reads CASRIQLALGVDTQYF. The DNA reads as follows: TGTGCCAGCCGCATACAACTAGCGCTCGGAGTGGATACGCAGTATTTT.